The 19 T cell receptor beta chains below all came from one sample that was sequenced in a study of shared clonotypes between healthy human individuals. CD45RO-negative, CCR7-selected cells formed the naive CD8 fraction, which excluded terminally differentiated effector memory CD45RA+ cells. Sequencing was performed with immunoSEQ multiplex PCR; in TCRdb, only in-frame clones are kept and a portion is missing. Here the sample spans about 800,000 clones, just over 95% being singletons. The specimen was naive CD8+ T cells sorted from blood. The receptors here all came from a man aged 30 to 39 in good health.

The rearrangement links TRBV6-5 to TRBJ2-7, with D perhaps matching TRBD2 (6 bases). The V gene lost 11 bases and the J gene lost 2 bases, with 16 bases spanning the gap. The CDR3 sequence is 13 residues long. Germline V gene data show CDR1 as MNHEY and CDR2 as SVGAGI. DNA of the CDR3: TGTGCCGGAATAGCGGAGGTCCCCTACGAGCAGTACTTC. Its translation is CAGIAEVPYEQYF.

The J gene is TRBJ2-7, the V gene TRBV29-1, with D perhaps TRBD2 (5 bases). Germline V gene lookup returns CDR1 SQVTM and CDR2 ANQGSEA. V lost 5 bases and J lost 6, with 17 bases in between. The CDR3 consists of 13 residues. The DNA for the CDR3 is TGCAGCGTTTTGAGGGTAGACGCCAGCGAGCAGTACTTC. Translated, it gives CSVLRVDASEQYF.

The chain links TRBV5-1 to TRBJ2-5; D may be TRBD1 (6 bases). The CDR3 is 15 residues long. V lost 0 bases to trimming and J lost 3 bases, with 12 bases between them. Germline loops: CDR1 SGHRS, CDR2 YFSETQ. The CDR3 sequence: CASSLAWGREETQYF. The CDR3 DNA follows: TGCGCCAGCAGCTTGGCCTGGGGGCGGGAAGAGACCCAGTACTTC.

This chain connects TRBV7-6 to TRBJ2-1, with 7 bases aligning to TRBD1. The CDR3 consists of 15 residues. V trimming: 5 bases; J trimming: 3 bases; junction bases outside the gene matches: 7. The germline CDR1 and CDR2 sequences are SGHVS and FNYEAQ. The CDR3 DNA is TGTGCCAGCAGCCGACACAGGACAGGCTACAATGAGCAGTTCTTC. It translates to CASSRHRTGYNEQFF.

The rearrangement joins TRBV29-1 to TRBJ2-5, with D perhaps matching TRBD1 (6 bases). CDR1 and CDR2 from the germline V gene are SQVTM and ANQGSEA. Trimming left V 3 bases short and J 4 bases short, with 15 bases between. The CDR3 sequence is 14 residues long. The CDR3 is CSVEGRGKGETQYF. The CDR3 DNA sequence: TGCAGCGTTGAGGGTAGGGGGAAGGGAGAGACCCAGTACTTC.

The chain employs TRBV7-2 and TRBJ2-1; D is undetermined. The germline V gene encodes CDR1 SGHTA and CDR2 FQGNSA. Trimming stripped 1 base from V and 8 bases from J, with 6 bases between. The CDR3 covers 12 residues. The chain's CDR3 is CASSLVADEQFF. CDR3 DNA sequence: TGTGCCAGCAGCTTAGTTGCAGATGAGCAGTTCTTC.

On this clone itself: Other DNA sequences in the same sample also yield this CDR3. The rearrangement links TRBV5-4 to TRBJ2-1; the D is unclear. Trimming removed 0 bases from V and 10 bases from J, with 5 bases in between. The CDR3 contains 11 residues. Germline V gene lookup returns CDR1 SGHNT and CDR2 YYREEE (reference sequence). CDR3 sequence (DNA): TGTGCCAGCAGCTTGGGCAGGGAGCAGTTCTTC. It encodes CASSLGREQFF.

The genes are TRBV27 and TRBJ2-7, with 9 bases lining up with TRBD2. With 3 bases clipped from V and 1 base from J, the junction kept 4 bases outside the gene matches. This CDR3 contains 15 residues. Per germline, CDR1 MNHEY and CDR2 SMNVEV (reference sequence). CDR3 sequence reads: CASSFRAGGSYEQYF. In DNA form, the CDR3 reads TGTGCCAGCAGTTTCCGAGCGGGAGGTTCCTACGAGCAGTACTTC.

This clone was seen only once. The CDR3 loop reads CASSFEPNRQGGEAFF. DNA for the CDR3: TGTGCCAGCAGCTTCGAACCCAATCGACAGGGTGGTGAAGCTTTCTTT. The chain recombines TRBV7-6 with TRBJ1-1; TRBD1 matches 7 bases. Germline V gives CDR1 SGHVS, CDR2 FNYEAQ. The V gene end was trimmed by 3 bases and the J gene end by 7 bases; junction bases not matched to a gene: 14. CDR3 length: 16 residues.

This clone was counted a few times. This chain uses TRBV29-1 with TRBJ2-3; D might be TRBD2 (6 bases). Germline CDR1 SQVTM, CDR2 ANQGSEA. V gave up 6 bases and J gave up 5 bases, with 15 bases separating them. This CDR3 is 13 amino acids long. CDR3 protein: CSVELAERDTQYF. CDR3 bases: TGCAGCGTCGAACTAGCTGAGCGAGATACGCAGTATTTT.

This clone was detected only once. The CDR3 DNA reads TGTGCCATCAGAGCAGGGGAGTCGCCTTACGAGCAGTACTTC. Protein sequence: CAIRAGESPYEQYF. V is TRBV10-3 and J is TRBJ2-7; tentatively, D is TRBD1 (6 bases). With 6 bases removed from V and 4 bases from J, the gap between germline ends came to 16 bases. The CDR3 contains 14 residues. Germline CDR1 is ENHRY and CDR2 is SYGVKD.

Regarding this clone: Other DNA sequences in this sample translate to the same CDR3. This chain uses TRBV25-1 with TRBJ2-5; D remains ambiguous. Germline CDR1 is MGHDK and CDR2 is SYGVNS. This CDR3 has 11 residues. Trimming left V 4 bases short and J 5 bases short, with 5 bases between. The CDR3 is CASSVGETQYF. DNA for the CDR3: TGTGCCAGCAGTGTAGGGGAGACCCAGTACTTC.

V and J are TRBV27 and TRBJ2-3, with a possible D match to TRBD1 (6 bases). V dropped 8 bases and J dropped 1 base, with 13 bases sitting between them. This CDR3 contains 14 residues. Germline CDR1 and CDR2: MNHEY and SMNVEV (reference sequence). The CDR3 is CASEQGMGTDTQYF. The CDR3 DNA follows: TGTGCCAGCGAGCAGGGGATGGGCACAGATACGCAGTATTTT.

The chain uses TRBV7-2 and TRBJ2-7; D possibly corresponds to TRBD2 (5 bases). CDR1 SGHTA and CDR2 FQGNSA come from the germline V gene. Trimming shortened V by 2 bases and J by 3 bases, and 14 bases separated the two germline ends. CDR3 length: 15 residues. The CDR3 region is CASSLWSSQNYEQYF. Written as DNA, the CDR3 is TGTGCCAGCAGCTTATGGTCTAGCCAAAACTACGAGCAGTACTTC. Full variable domain (missing parts from reference TRBV7-2 and TRBJ2-7): GAGVSQSPSNKVTEKGKDVELRCDPISGHTALYWYRQSLGQGLEFLIYFQGNSAPDKSGLPSDRFSAERTGGSVSTLTIQRTQQEDSAVYLCASSLWSSQNYEQYFGPGTRLTVT.

The chain carries TRBV9 and TRBJ2-1; 9 bases line up with TRBD2. This CDR3 is 15 amino acids long. CDR1 and CDR2 (germline): SGDLS, YYNGEE. With V trimmed by 0 bases and J by 8 bases, 6 bases remained unmatched. CDR3 bases: TGTGCCAGCAGCGTAGAAGGCGGGAGGGCCTATGAGCAGTTCTTC. Translation gives CASSVEGGRAYEQFF.

Comments on this clone: The same CDR3 is also encoded by other DNA sequences in this sample. The V gene is TRBV9, the J gene TRBJ2-5, with D perhaps being TRBD1 or TRBD2 (5 bases each). Germline V gene sequence: CDR1 SGDLS, CDR2 YYNGEE. This CDR3 region has 14 residues. The germline V and J ends were trimmed by 0 bases and 1 base, with 7 bases remaining between them. CDR3 residues: CASSVGGSQETQYF. DNA for the CDR3: TGTGCCAGCAGCGTAGGGGGGAGCCAAGAGACCCAGTACTTC.

The chain combines TRBV5-1 with TRBJ2-1; D is perhaps TRBD1 (6 bases). Germline V gene lookup returns CDR1 SGHRS and CDR2 YFSETQ. Trimming pared 3 bases from V and 7 bases from J, leaving 14 bases between. The CDR3 has 14 amino acids. The CDR3, as DNA: TGCGCCAGCAGCTCCCTACAGGGTATGAATGAGCAGTTCTTC. As protein: CASSSLQGMNEQFF.

As concerns this clone: Its ends do not fully match the called genes, so a read error is possible. The gene calls are TRBV5-4 and TRBJ2-7; D is uncertain. The CDR3 loop spans 13 amino acids. Germline-derived CDR1 and CDR2 are SGHNT and YYREEE (reference sequence). The CDR3 sequence: CASSLPESDRETF. The CDR3 nucleotides are TGTGCCAGCAGCTTGCCAGAGTCGGACCGAGAGACCTTC.

The chain combines TRBV27 with TRBJ2-1; no reliable D call. This CDR3 is 12 amino acids long. V lost 2 bases and J lost 15, with 14 bases in between. The germline V gene encodes CDR1 MNHEY and CDR2 SMNVEV (reference sequence). This chain's CDR3 is CASSLPNRRWFF. CDR3 coding DNA: TGTGCCAGCAGTTTACCCAATAGGCGGTGGTTCTTC.